A selection of T cell receptor beta chains follows, all from one sample in a study of blood T cell repertoires in COVID-19. Repertoires were generated with immunoSEQ multiplex PCR, while TCRdb's copy carries only in-frame clones and drops some. The sample lists 100,000 to 150,000 clones; around 85% were seen once. Material for sequencing was peripheral blood. The origin of the receptors is a woman aged 45 to 65 with acute or convalescent COVID-19. Both conserved end residues are part of each CDR3. A D gene is named only where the DNA matches it firmly. Rows may omit the clone size; those that give it use once, few, many or a size class.

V,D,size,J,DNA,CDR3
TRBV5-1,-,-,TRBJ1-3,TGCGCCAGCAGCTTGGATATTCAGGGGCATGGAAACACCATATATTTT,CASSLDIQGHGNTIYF
TRBV5-1,-,-,TRBJ2-1,TGCGCCAGCAGCCCAACCTCGGGACAAATAGATGAGCAGTTCTTC,CASSPTSGQIDEQFF
TRBV11-2,-,-,TRBJ2-2,TGTGCCAGCAGCTTAGGCCTCCTAACAGTGGGGAACACCGGGGAGCTGTTTTTT,CASSLGLLTVGNTGELFF
TRBV5-1,TRBD1,-,TRBJ2-7,TGCGCCAGCAGTCTCCGGGACAGCGCCTACGAGCAGTACTTC,CASSLRDSAYEQYF
TRBV3-1/TRBV3-2,TRBD2,-,TRBJ2-1,TGTGCCAGCAGCCAGGCAGCGGGGGGGGATGAGCAGTTCTTC,CASSQAAGGDEQFF
TRBV6-1,-,-,TRBJ1-2,TGTGCCAGCAGTGAGCCTGCAGTGTCGGACCGGGGCTATGGCTACACCTTC,CASSEPAVSDRGYGYTF
TRBV4-2,-,once,TRBJ2-1,TGTGCCGGCCGGAGCGGTAACAATGAGCAGTTCTTC,CAGRSGNNEQFF
TRBV4-1,TRBD2,-,TRBJ2-1,TGCGCCAGCAGCCACCCCGGGAGGAATGAGCAGTTCTTC,CASSHPGRNEQFF
TRBV4-2,-,-,TRBJ1-3,TGTGCCAGCAGCCAAGGACTGAACTCTGGAAACACCATATATTTT,CASSQGLNSGNTIYF
TRBV9,TRBD1,few,TRBJ2-2,TGTGCCAGCAGCGCCCGACAGGGGGCGAACACCGGGGAGCTGTTTTTT,CASSARQGANTGELFF
TRBV7-9,-,-,TRBJ2-3,TGTGCCAGCAGCCTTAGACTAACAGATACGCAGTATTTT,CASSLRLTDTQYF
TRBV6-5,TRBD1,-,TRBJ2-7,TGTGCCAGCCGGGGACAGACCAGCTCCTACGAGCAGTACTTC,CASRGQTSSYEQYF
TRBV6-6,TRBD1,-,TRBJ1-5,TGTGCCAGCAGACAAACAGGGGATAGCAATCAGCCCCAGCATTTT,CASRQTGDSNQPQHF
TRBV28,-,-,TRBJ2-1,TGTGCCAGTAGTCCCAGCCCACCAGGCTCCTACAATGAGCAGTTCTTC,CASSPSPPGSYNEQFF